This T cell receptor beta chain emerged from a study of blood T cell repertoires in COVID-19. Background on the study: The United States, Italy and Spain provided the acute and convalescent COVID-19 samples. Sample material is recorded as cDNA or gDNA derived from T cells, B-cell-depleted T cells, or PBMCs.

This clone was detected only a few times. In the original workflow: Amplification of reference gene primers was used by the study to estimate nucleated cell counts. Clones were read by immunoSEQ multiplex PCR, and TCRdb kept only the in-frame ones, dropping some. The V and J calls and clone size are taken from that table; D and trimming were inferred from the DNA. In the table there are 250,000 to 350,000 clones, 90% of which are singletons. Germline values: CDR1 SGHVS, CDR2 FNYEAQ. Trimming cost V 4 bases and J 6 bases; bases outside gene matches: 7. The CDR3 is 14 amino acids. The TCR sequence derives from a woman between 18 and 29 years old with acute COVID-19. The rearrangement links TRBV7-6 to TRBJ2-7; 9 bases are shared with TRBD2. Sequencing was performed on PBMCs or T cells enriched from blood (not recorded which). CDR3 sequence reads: CASSSPGLASEQYF. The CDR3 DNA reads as TGTGCCAGCAGCTCGCCTGGACTAGCGAGCGAGCAGTACTTC.